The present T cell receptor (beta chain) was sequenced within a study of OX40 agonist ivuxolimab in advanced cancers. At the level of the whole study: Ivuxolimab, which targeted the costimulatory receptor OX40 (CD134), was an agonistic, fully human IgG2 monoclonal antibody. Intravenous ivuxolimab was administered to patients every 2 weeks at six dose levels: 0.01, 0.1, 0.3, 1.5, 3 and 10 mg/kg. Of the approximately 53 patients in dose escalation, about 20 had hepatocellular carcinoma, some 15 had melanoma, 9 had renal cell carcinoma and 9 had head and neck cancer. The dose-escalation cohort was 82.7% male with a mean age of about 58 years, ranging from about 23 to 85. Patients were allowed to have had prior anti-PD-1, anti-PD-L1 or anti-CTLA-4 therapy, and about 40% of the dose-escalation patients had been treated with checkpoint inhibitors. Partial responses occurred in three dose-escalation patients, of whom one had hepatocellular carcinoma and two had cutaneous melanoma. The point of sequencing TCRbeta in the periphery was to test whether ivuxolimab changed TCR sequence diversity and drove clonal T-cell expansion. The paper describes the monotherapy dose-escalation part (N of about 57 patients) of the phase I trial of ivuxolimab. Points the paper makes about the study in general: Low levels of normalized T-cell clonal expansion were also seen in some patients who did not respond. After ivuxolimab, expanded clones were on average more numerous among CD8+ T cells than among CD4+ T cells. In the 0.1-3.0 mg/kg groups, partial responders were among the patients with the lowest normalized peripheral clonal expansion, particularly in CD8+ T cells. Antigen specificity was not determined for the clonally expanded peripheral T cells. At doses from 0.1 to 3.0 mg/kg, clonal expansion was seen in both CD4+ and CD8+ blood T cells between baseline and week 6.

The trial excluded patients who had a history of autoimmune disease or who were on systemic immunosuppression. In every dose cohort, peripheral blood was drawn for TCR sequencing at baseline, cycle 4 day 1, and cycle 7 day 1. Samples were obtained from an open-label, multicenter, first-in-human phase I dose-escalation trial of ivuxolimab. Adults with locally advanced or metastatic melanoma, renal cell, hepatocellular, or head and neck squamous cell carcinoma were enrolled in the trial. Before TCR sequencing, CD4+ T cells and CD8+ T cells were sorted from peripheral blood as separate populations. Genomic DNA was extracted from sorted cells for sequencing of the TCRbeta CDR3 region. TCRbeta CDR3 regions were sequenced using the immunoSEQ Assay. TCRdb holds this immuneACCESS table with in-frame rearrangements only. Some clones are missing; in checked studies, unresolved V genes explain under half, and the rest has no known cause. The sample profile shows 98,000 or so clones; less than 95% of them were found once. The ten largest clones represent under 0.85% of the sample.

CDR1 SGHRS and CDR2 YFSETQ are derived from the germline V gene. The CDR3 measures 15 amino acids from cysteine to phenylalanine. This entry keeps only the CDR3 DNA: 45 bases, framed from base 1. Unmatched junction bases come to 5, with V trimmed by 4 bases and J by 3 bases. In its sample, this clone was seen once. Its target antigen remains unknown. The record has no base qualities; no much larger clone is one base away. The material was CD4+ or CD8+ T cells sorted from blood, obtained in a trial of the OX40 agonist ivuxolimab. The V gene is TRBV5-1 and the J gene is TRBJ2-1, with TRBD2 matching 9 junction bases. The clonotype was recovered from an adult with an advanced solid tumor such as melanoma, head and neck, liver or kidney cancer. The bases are TGCGCCAGCAGCCCCAGACTAGCGGACTACAATGAGCAGTTCTTC. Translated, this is CASSPRLADYNEQFF. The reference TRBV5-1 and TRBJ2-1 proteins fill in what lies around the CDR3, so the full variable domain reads KAGVTQTPRYLIKTRGQQVTLSCSPISGHRSVSWYQQTPGQGLQFLFEYFSETQRNKGNFPGRFSGRQFSNSRSEMNVSTLELGDSALYLCASSPRLADYNEQFFGPGTRLTVL.